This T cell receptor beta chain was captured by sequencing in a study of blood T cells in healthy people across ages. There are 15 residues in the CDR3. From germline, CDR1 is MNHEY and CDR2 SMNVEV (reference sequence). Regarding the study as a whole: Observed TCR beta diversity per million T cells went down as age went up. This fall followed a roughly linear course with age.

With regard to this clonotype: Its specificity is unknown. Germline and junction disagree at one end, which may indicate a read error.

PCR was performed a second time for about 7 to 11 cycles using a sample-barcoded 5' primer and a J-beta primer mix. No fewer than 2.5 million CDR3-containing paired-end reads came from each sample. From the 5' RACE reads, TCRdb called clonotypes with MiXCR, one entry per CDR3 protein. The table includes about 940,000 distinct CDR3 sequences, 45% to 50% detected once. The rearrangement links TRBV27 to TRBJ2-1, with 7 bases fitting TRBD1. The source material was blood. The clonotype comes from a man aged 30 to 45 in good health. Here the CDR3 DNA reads TGTGCCGGCAGTTTATCCGGGACAGCACACAATGAGCAGTTCTTC. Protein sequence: CAGSLSGTAHNEQFF.